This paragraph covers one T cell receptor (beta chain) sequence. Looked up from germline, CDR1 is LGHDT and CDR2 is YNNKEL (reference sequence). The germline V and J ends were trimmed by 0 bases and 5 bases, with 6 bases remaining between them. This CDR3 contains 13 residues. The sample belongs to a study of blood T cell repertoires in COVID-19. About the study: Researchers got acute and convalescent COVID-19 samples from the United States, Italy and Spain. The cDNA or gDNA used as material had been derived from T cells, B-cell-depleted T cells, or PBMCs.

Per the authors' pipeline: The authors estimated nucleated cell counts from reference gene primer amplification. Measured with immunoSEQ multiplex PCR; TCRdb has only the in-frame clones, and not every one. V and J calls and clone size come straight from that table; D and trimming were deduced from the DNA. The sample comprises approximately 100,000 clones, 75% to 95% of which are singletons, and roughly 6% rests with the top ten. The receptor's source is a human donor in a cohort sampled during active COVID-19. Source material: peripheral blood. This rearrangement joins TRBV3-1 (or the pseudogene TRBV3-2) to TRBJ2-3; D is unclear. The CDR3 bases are TGTGCCAGCAGCCAAGATTACAGAGATACGCAGTATTTT. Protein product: CASSQDYRDTQYF.